This TCR beta chain is drawn from a study of T cell changes during pregnancy in multiple sclerosis. Repertoires were generated with immunoSEQ multiplex PCR, while TCRdb's copy carries only in-frame clones and drops some. The sample includes around 62,000 clones, around 93% seen only once; the top ten take around 4%. The CDR3 sequence is 13 residues long. The chain employs TRBV7-5 and TRBJ2-1; the table's D call, TRBD1, was not checked against the DNA. TRBV7-5 has pseudogene status. The source was CD8+ T cells from peripheral blood mononuclear cells, collected in the second trimester of pregnancy. The TCR was taken from a female donor with multiple sclerosis, enrolled in a pregnancy study. As DNA, the CDR3 is TGTGTCAGAAGCCCCGGAAAGGGGCTGGGGCAGTTCTTC. Translating gives CVRSPGKGLGQFF.